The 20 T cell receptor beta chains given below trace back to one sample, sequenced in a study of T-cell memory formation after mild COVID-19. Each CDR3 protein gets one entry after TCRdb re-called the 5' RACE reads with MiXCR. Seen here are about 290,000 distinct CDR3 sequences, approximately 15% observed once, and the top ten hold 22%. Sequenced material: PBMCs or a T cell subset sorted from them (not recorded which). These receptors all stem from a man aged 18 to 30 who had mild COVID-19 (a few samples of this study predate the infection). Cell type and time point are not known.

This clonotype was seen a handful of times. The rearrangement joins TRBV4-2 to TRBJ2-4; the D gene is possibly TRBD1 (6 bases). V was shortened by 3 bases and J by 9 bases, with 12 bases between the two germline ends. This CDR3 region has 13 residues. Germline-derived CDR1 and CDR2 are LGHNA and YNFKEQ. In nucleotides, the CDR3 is TGTGCCAGCAGCCAGACAGGCGGTGGCATTCAGTACTTC. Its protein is CASSQTGGGIQYF.

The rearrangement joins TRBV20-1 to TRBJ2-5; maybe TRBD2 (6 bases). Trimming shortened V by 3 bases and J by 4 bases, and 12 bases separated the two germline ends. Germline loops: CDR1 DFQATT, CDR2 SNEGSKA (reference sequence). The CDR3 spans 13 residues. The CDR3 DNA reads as TGCAGTGCTAGGACGGCGGAGGGAGAGACCCAGTACTTC. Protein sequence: CSARTAEGETQYF.

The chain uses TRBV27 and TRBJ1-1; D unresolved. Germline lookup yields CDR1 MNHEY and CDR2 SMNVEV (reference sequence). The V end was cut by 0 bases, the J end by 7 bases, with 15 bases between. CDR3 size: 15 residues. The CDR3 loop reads CASSLSIGGSDEAFF. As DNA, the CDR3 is TGTGCCAGCAGTTTATCGATCGGTGGATCAGATGAAGCTTTCTTT.

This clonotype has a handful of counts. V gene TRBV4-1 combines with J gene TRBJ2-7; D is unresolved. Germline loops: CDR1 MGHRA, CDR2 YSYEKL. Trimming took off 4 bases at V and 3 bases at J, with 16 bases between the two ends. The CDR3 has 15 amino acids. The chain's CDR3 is CASSPTPSGNYEQYV. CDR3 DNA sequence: TGCGCCAGCAGCCCGACCCCCTCAGGAAACTACGAGCAGTACGTC.

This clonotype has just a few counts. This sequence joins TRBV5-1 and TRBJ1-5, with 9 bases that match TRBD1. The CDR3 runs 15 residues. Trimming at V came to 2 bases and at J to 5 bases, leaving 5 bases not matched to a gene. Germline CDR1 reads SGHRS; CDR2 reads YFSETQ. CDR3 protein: CASSLQGAAYQPQHF. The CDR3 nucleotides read TGCGCCAGCAGCTTACAGGGGGCTGCGTATCAGCCCCAGCATTTT.

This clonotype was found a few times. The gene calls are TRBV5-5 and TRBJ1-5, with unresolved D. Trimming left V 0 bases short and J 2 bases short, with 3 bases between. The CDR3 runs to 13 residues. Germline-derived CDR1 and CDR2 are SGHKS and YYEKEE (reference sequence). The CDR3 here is CASSLVRNQPQHF. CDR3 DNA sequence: TGTGCCAGCAGCTTGGTTCGCAATCAGCCCCAGCATTTT.

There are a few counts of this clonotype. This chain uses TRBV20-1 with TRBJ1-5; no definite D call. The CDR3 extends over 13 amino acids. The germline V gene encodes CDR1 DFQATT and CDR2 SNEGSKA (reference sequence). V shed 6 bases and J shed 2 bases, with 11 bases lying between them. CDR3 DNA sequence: TGCAGTGCGAAGCAGTCCGGCAATCAGCCCCAGCATTTT. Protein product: CSAKQSGNQPQHF.

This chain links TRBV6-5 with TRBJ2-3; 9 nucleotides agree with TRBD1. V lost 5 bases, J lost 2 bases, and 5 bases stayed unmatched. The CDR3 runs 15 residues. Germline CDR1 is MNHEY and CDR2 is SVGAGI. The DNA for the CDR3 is TGTGCCAGCAGTCCACAGGGGGCGTTCACAGATACGCAGTATTTT. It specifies CASSPQGAFTDTQYF.

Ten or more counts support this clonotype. CDR3 amino acids: CASSLDGGAEAFF. CDR3 DNA sequence: TGTGCCAGCAGCTTAGATGGAGGTGCTGAAGCTTTCTTT. The J gene is TRBJ1-1, the V gene TRBV7-9, with D unresolved. Trimming shortened V by 1 base and J by 6 bases, and 9 bases separated the two germline ends. Germline V gives CDR1 SEHNR, CDR2 FQNEAQ (reference sequence). This CDR3 has 13 residues.

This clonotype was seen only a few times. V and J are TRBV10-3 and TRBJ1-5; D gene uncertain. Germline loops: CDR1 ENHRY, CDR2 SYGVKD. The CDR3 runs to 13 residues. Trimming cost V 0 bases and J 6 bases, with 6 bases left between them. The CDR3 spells CAISESYSQPQHF. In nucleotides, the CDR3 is TGTGCCATCAGTGAGTCCTACAGTCAGCCCCAGCATTTT.

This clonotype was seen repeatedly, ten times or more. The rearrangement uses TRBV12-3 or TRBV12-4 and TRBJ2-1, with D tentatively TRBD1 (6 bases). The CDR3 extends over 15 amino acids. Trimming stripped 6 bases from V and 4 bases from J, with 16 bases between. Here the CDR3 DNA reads TGTGCCAGCAGGGTAGGGACATCCACTTACAATGAGCAGTTCTTC. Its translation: CASRVGTSTYNEQFF.

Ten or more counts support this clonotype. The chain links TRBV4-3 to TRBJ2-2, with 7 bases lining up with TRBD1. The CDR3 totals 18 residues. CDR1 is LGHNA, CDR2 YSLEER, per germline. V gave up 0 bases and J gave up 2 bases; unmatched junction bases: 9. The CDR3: CASSQERGQFLNTGELFF. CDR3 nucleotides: TGCGCCAGCAGCCAAGAAAGGGGACAGTTCCTAAACACCGGGGAGCTGTTTTTT.

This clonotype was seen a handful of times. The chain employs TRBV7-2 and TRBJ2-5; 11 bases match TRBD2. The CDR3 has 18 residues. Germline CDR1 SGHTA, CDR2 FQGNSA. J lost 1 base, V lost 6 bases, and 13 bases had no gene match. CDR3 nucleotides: TGTGCCAGCAGTCAACTAGCGGGGGACCTACTCTCCCAAGAGACCCAGTACTTC. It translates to CASSQLAGDLLSQETQYF.

CDR3 nucleotides: TGCGCCAGCAGCTTTTGGCAGGGTAGTAATGAGCAGTTCTTC. Its protein is CASSFWQGSNEQFF. The rearrangement joins TRBV5-1 to TRBJ2-1; D possibly corresponds to TRBD1 (5 bases). V lost 2 bases, J lost 7 bases, and 13 bases lay in between. The CDR3 consists of 14 residues. Germline lookup yields CDR1 SGHRS and CDR2 YFSETQ.

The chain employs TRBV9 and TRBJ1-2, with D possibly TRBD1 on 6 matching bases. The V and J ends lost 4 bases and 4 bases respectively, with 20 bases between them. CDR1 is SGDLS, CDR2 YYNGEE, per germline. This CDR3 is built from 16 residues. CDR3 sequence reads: CASSPGGRDPSYGYTF. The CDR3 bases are TGTGCCAGCAGCCCGGGGGGCAGGGACCCCTCCTATGGCTACACCTTC.

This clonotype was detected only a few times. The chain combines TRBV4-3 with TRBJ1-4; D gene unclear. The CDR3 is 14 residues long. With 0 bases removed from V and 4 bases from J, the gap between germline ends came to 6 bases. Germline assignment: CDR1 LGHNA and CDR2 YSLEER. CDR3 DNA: TGCGCCAGCAGCCAAGAAATCGGTAATGAAAAACTGTTTTTT. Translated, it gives CASSQEIGNEKLFF.

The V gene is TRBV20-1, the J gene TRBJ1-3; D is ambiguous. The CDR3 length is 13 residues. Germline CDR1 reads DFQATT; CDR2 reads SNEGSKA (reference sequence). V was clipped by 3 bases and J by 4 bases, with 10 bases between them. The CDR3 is CSASRSGGNTIYF. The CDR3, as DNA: TGCAGTGCTAGTCGCTCCGGAGGAAACACCATATATTTT.

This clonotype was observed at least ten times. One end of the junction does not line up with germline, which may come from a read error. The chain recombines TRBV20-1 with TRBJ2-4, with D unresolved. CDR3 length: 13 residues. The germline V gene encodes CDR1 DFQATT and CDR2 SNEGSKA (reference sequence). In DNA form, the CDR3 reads TGCAGTGCCAGAGAGTTAGCCAAAAACATTCAGTACTTC. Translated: CSARELAKNIQYF.

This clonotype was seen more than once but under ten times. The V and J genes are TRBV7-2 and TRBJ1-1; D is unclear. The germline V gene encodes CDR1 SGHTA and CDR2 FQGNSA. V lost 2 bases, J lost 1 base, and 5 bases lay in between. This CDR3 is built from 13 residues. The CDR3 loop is CASSLYGNTEAFF. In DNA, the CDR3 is TGTGCCAGCAGCTTATACGGGAACACTGAAGCTTTCTTT.

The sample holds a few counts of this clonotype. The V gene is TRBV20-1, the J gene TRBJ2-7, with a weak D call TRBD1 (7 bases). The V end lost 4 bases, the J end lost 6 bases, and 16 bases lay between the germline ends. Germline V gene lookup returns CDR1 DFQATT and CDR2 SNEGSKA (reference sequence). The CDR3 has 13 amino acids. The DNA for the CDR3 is TGCAGTGCTAAAGGACAGGAGGGGTCCGAGCAGTACTTC. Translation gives CSAKGQEGSEQYF.